A single sample is the source of the 2 T cell receptor beta chains below, sequenced in a study of regulatory T cells in long-lasting Graves disease. In building TCR beta libraries, iRepertoire HTBI primers were used together with Arm-PCR of CDR3 regions. TCRdb re-called the multiplex PCR reads through MiXCR, storing one row per CDR3 protein. The sample holds 520,000 or so distinct CDR3 sequences, 12% seen once. Specified time point: newly diagnosed GD, antithyroid drugs for less than 3 months. The TCR library was made from RNA that had been extracted from PBMCs in TRIzol. These records were also assigned to another study, of T cells in Graves' hyperthyroidism and ophthalmopathy.

Here the sequenced sample was peripheral blood mononuclear cells (PBMCs), taken at new diagnosis, from a patient treated with antithyroid drugs. The source is a woman in her twenties or thirties with Graves disease.

This clonotype was detected ten times or more. The rearrangement joins TRBV30 to TRBJ2-1; D is unresolved. V gave up 6 bases and J gave up 0 bases, with 12 bases separating them. Germline V CDR1 and CDR2: GTSNPN, SVGIG (reference sequence). The CDR3 length is 14 residues. The CDR3 spells CACQLSSSYNEQFF. In nucleotides, the CDR3 is TGTGCCTGCCAATTATCAAGCTCCTACAATGAGCAGTTCTTC. Full variable domain (outside the CDR3, taken from reference TRBV30 and TRBJ2-1): SQTIHQWPATLVQPVGSPLSLECTVEGTSNPNLYWYRQAAGRGLQLLFYSVGIGQISSEVPQNLSASRPQDRQFILSSKKLLLSDSGFYLCACQLSSSYNEQFFGPGTRLTVL.

In this sample, this clonotype turned up many times. The chain carries TRBV6-2 or TRBV6-3 and TRBJ1-1, with 8 bases identical to TRBD1. V lost 5 bases, J lost 1 base, and 15 bases stayed unmatched. The CDR3 has 18 amino acids. CDR1 is MNHEY and CDR2 is SVGEGT in the germline V gene. The CDR3 here is CASSPLIGRGQGNTEAFF. The DNA of the CDR3 is TGTGCCAGCAGTCCCCTTATAGGCAGGGGGCAGGGGAACACTGAAGCTTTCTTT.